These T cell receptor beta chains were read from a single sample in a study of blood T cells in healthy people across ages. TCRdb re-called the 5' RACE reads with MiXCR, one entry per CDR3 protein. The table has roughly 1.6 million distinct CDR3 sequences, 30% to 40% seen once. Sequencing used blood. These receptors all stem from a woman aged 25-40 years in good health. CDR3s include the opening cysteine and the closing phenylalanine or tryptophan. Fields, in order: V gene, D gene, clone size, J gene, CDR3 DNA, CDR3 protein. D genes are given only for firm matches. Part of the rows lack a size; the others show once, few, many or a class for expanded clones.

TRBV9	TRBD2	NA	TRBJ2-7	TGTGCCAGCAGCGTGAGAGGACTAGACTACGAGCAGTACTTC	CASSVRGLDYEQYF
TRBV5-1	TRBD2	few	TRBJ2-7	TGCGCCAGCAGGGAAGGACTAGCGGGTACCTACGAGCAGTACTTC	CASREGLAGTYEQYF
TRBV6-1	TRBD1	NA	TRBJ1-2	TGTGCCAGCAGTGACCGAGACAGGGGTCGGTATGGCTACACCTTC	CASSDRDRGRYGYTF
TRBV20-1	NA	NA	TRBJ1-1	TGCAGTGCCAGGGCTGGGGATGTGTGGACTGAAGCTTTCTTT	CSARAGDVWTEAFF
TRBV20-1	NA	NA	TRBJ2-7	TGCAGTGCTCTCCCCTTGGACCCTACACTCTACGAGCAGTACTTC	CSALPLDPTLYEQYF
TRBV28	NA	few	TRBJ2-1	TGTGCCAGCAGTTTCGGCGGAAACTACAATGAGCAGTTCTTC	CASSFGGNYNEQFF
TRBV7-8	NA	NA	TRBJ1-6	TGTGCCAGCAGCTTAGGATCCAGCCGGGGCTCACCCCTCCACTTT	CASSLGSSRGSPLHF
TRBV6-2/TRBV6-3	NA	once	TRBJ2-7	TGTGCCAGCGGCCCCAACAGCTACGAGCAGTACTTC	CASGPNSYEQYF
TRBV20-1	TRBD1	few	TRBJ2-3	TGCAGTGCTAGACAACGATACAGGGGGCTGCCCCTCCCACACACAGATACGCAGTATTTT	CSARQRYRGLPLPHTDTQYF
TRBV6-1	TRBD2	NA	TRBJ2-6	TGTGCCAGCAGTCCCTTCGGGAGGGCAGGGAAGTTGTCTGGGGCCAACGTCCTGACTTTC	CASSPFGRAGKLSGANVLTF
TRBV3-1	TRBD2	NA	TRBJ2-5	TGTGCCAGCAGCCGCCCGGGGGGAGAGACCCAGTACTTC	CASSRPGGETQYF
TRBV3-1	NA	few	TRBJ1-2	TGTGCCAGCAGCCAAACCCCGTCGGGGGGCCTTGGCTACACCTTC	CASSQTPSGGLGYTF
TRBV7-6	NA	NA	TRBJ2-5	TGTGCCAGCAGCTCGTACCAAGAGACCCGGTACTTC	CASSSYQETRYF
TRBV5-5	NA	NA	TRBJ2-7	TGTGCCAGCATCTTTGGTGCAGGTCCGGGGGAGCAGTACTTC	CASIFGAGPGEQYF
TRBV7-3	TRBD2	NA	TRBJ2-1	TGTGCCAGCAGCTTAAGGGGACTAGCGGGGGGCACCTCCTACAATGAGCAGTTCTTC	CASSLRGLAGGTSYNEQFF
TRBV15	NA	NA	TRBJ1-1	TGTGCCACCAATGAGGGTTCTGACACTGAAGCTTTCTTT	CATNEGSDTEAFF
TRBV27	NA	NA	TRBJ1-5	TGTGCCAGCAGGAGAGACGTGGGCAATCAGCCCCAGCATTTT	CASRRDVGNQPQHF
TRBV4-1	NA	many	TRBJ2-7	TGCGCCAGCAGCCAAGATTTTGGCGCAATCAAGTTTTACGAGCAGTACTTC	CASSQDFGAIKFYEQYF
TRBV20-1	NA	few	TRBJ1-5	TGCAGTGCTAGAGATTGGGTCCTAAATCAGCCCCAGCATTTT	CSARDWVLNQPQHF
TRBV27	NA	NA	TRBJ2-3	TGTGCCAGCAGTTTTTCTAGCCCAGACTCATATACGCAGTATTTT	CASSFSSPDSYTQYF
TRBV7-2	NA	NA	TRBJ2-3	TGTGCCAGCAGCTTTCGTAGGGTGGGTCCAGATACGCAGTATTTT	CASSFRRVGPDTQYF
TRBV28	NA	NA	TRBJ2-7	TGTGCCAGCAGTTTACGGACACCTTACGAGCGGTACTTC	CASSLRTPYERYF
TRBV30	NA	NA	TRBJ2-7	TGTGCCTGGAGCCCCTACTACTTTGCCTACGAGCAGTACTTC	CAWSPYYFAYEQYF
TRBV19	TRBD1	once	TRBJ2-5	TGTGCCAGTAGTCCAAGGGGACAGAGGATTTTGGAGACCCAGTACTTC	CASSPRGQRILETQYF
TRBV28	NA	NA	TRBJ2-1	TGTGCCAGCAGTTTGAAATCTGACCAGTTCTTC	CASSLKSDQFF
TRBV9	TRBD2	NA	TRBJ2-1	TGTGCCAGCAGCCCTGGGGGGGTTAGGAATGAGCAGTTCTTC	CASSPGGVRNEQFF
TRBV11-2	NA	few	TRBJ2-7	TGTGCCGGCAGCTTAGGCGGGAACGAGCAGTACTTC	CAGSLGGNEQYF
TRBV7-3	TRBD2	NA	TRBJ2-3	TGTGCCAGCAGCTCGGGGCTAGCGGGAGGGAAAGCAGATACGCAGTATTTT	CASSSGLAGGKADTQYF
TRBV28	TRBD1	few	TRBJ2-7	TGTGCCAGCAGTCGCCCCCGAACGTACAGGGGCCGGTACGAGCAGTACTTC	CASSRPRTYRGRYEQYF
TRBV5-1	TRBD1	NA	TRBJ2-1	TGCGCCAGCAGCTCGGTGGGACAGGTAAACAGTGAGCAGTTCTTC	CASSSVGQVNSEQFF
TRBV12-3/TRBV12-4	NA	NA	TRBJ1-2	TGTGCCAGCAGTCCTGGGACACATGGGGGCTACACCTTC	CASSPGTHGGYTF
TRBV4-1	NA	NA	TRBJ1-1	TGCGCCAGCAGCCAAGAAAGTAGCGTTACAGGGAGATCTGAAGCTTTCTTT	CASSQESSVTGRSEAFF
TRBV7-2	NA	many	TRBJ2-7	TGTGCCAGCAGCTCCTCGTACAGGGCTCCCTACGAGCAGTACTTC	CASSSSYRAPYEQYF
TRBV5-1	NA	few	TRBJ1-4	TGCGCCAGCAGCTTGTTCGGCAGGGAGGGTGAAAAACTGTTTTTT	CASSLFGREGEKLFF
TRBV20-1	NA	few	TRBJ2-4	TGCAGTGCTAGGCAATACCCGGACACCAAAAACATTCAGTACTTC	CSARQYPDTKNIQYF
TRBV5-5	NA	NA	TRBJ2-2	TGTGCCAGCAGCTTGGGGCCGGGACATGGGGCGACCGGGGAGCTGTTTTTT	CASSLGPGHGATGELFF
TRBV20-1	NA	few	TRBJ1-2	TGCAGTGCTAGAGATCCGGGGGGGCCTAACTATGGCTACACCTTC	CSARDPGGPNYGYTF
TRBV7-9	TRBD2	few	TRBJ2-7	TGTGCCAGCAGCTTCAAGGGAGGGATCAACGAGCAGTACTTC	CASSFKGGINEQYF
TRBV30	NA	NA	TRBJ1-2	TGTGCCTGGAAGGCCGGCTTCATCTATGGCTACACCTTC	CAWKAGFIYGYTF
TRBV7-9	NA	NA	TRBJ2-3	TGTGCCAGCAGCCCCCAATTGGGTACGCAGTATTTT	CASSPQLGTQYF
TRBV7-9	NA	NA	TRBJ2-7	TGTGCCAGCAGCTTAGGAGGCGACCCAGCCTACGAGCAGTACTTC	CASSLGGDPAYEQYF
TRBV18	NA	few	TRBJ2-5	TGTGCCAGCTCACCAGTAGGGGTAGGAGAGACCCAGTACTTC	CASSPVGVGETQYF
TRBV29-1	TRBD2	NA	TRBJ2-1	TGCAGCGTTGAAGAGGTGGGGCGGGCACTAGCGGGGGTCGGCAATGAGCAGTTCTTC	CSVEEVGRALAGVGNEQFF
TRBV12-3/TRBV12-4	NA	NA	TRBJ1-4	TGTGCCAGCAGTTTGAGCACAACTAATGAAAAACTGTTTTTT	CASSLSTTNEKLFF
TRBV5-1	NA	NA	TRBJ2-5	TGCGCCAGCATGGACGAGGCGGGGACCGAGACCCAGTACTTC	CASMDEAGTETQYF
TRBV5-1	NA	few	TRBJ2-5	TGCGCCAGCTGGGGAGTACTAGGAGAGACCCAGTACTTC	CASWGVLGETQYF
TRBV25-1	TRBD2	few	TRBJ2-1	TGTGCCAGCAGTGAAGCTATCCTAGCGGGAGTCCACAATGAGCAGTTCTTC	CASSEAILAGVHNEQFF
TRBV10-2	NA	NA	TRBJ1-4	TGCGCCAGCCGGGGCTTGTCTAATGAAAAACTGTTTTTT	CASRGLSNEKLFF
TRBV4-1	NA	NA	TRBJ2-7	TGCGCCAGCTCAACCGACCCAGGGACTTCACGGGAGCAGTACTTC	CASSTDPGTSREQYF
TRBV5-6	NA	NA	TRBJ1-2	TGTGCCAGCAGCTTCGGGGGCAGCGGTGGCTACACCTTC	CASSFGGSGGYTF